What follows are 3 T cell receptor beta chains derived from one specimen sequenced in a study of cytomegalovirus exposure and HLA in healthy donors. The PCR contained 60 Vbeta and 13 Jbeta primers. Assay: immunoSEQ multiplex PCR; the TCRdb copy retains only in-frame clones and omits some. The repertoire holds 110,000 to 150,000 clones, with about 75% as singletons. Sequencing input: PBMCs. These receptors were collected from a man aged 55 to 69 in good health and CMV-seronegative.

This chain uses TRBV27 with TRBJ1-3; 10 nucleotides line up with TRBD1. The ends lost 6 bases at V and 4 bases at J; junction bases unmatched: 6. There are 15 residues in the CDR3. The V gene's germline CDR1 is MNHEY and CDR2 SMNVEV (reference sequence). CDR3 amino acids: CASRRQGALGNTIYF. Written as DNA, the CDR3 is TGTGCCAGCAGAAGACAGGGGGCTCTCGGAAACACCATATATTTT.

This chain connects TRBV6-1 to TRBJ1-1; D not resolved. The CDR3 length is 14 residues. Germline V gene lookup returns CDR1 MNHNS and CDR2 SASEGT. V lost 8 bases and J 2 bases, leaving 15 bases between the germline ends. The CDR3 region is CASGRNQRNTEAFF. In DNA, the CDR3 is TGTGCCAGCGGGAGGAACCAAAGAAACACTGAAGCTTTCTTT.

The genes are TRBV28 and TRBJ2-4; 12 bases match TRBD2. CDR1 MDHEN and CDR2 SYDVKM come from the germline V gene. This CDR3 is 16 amino acids long. Trimming took 5 bases from V and 8 from J; bases not matched to a gene: 10. CDR3 bases: TGTGCCAGCAGTCCCATATCTAGCGGGAGGGGGGACATTCAGTACTTC. It encodes CASSPISSGRGDIQYF.